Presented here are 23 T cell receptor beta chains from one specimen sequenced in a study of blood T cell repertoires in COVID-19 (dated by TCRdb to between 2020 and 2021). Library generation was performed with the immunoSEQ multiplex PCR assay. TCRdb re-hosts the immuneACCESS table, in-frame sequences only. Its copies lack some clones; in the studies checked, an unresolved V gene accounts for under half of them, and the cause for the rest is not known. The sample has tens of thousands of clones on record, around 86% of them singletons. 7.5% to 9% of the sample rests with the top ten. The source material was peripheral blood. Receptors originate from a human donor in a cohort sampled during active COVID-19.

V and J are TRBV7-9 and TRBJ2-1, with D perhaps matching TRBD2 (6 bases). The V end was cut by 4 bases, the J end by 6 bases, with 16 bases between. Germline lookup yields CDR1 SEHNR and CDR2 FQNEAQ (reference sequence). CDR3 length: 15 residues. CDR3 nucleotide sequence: TGTGCCAGCAGCTATGCCGGCGCGGGGCCCAATGAGCAGTTCTTC. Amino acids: CASSYAGAGPNEQFF. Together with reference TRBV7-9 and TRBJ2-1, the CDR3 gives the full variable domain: DTGVSQNPRHKITKRGQNVTFRCDPISEHNRLYWYRQTLGQGPEFLTYFQNEAQLEKSRLLSDRFSAERPKGSFSTLEIQRTEQGDSAMYLCASSYAGAGPNEQFFGPGTRLTVL.

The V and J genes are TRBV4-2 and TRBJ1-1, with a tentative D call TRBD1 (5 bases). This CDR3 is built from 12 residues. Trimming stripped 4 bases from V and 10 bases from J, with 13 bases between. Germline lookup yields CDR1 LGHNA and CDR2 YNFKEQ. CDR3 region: CASSLTGGGAFF. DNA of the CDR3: TGTGCCAGCAGCCTAACGGGGGGTGGAGCTTTCTTT.

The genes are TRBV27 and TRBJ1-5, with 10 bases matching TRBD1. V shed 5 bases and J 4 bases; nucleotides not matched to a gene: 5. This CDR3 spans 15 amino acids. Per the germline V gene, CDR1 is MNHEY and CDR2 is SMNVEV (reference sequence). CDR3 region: CASSATGGRNQPQHF. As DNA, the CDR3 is TGTGCCAGCAGTGCGACAGGGGGCAGAAATCAGCCCCAGCATTTT.

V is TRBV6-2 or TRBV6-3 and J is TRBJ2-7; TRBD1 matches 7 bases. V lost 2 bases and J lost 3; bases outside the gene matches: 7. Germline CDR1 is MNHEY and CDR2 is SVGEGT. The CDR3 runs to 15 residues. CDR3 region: CASSYKQGTRYEQYF. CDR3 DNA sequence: TGTGCCAGCAGTTACAAACAGGGGACCCGCTACGAGCAGTACTTC.

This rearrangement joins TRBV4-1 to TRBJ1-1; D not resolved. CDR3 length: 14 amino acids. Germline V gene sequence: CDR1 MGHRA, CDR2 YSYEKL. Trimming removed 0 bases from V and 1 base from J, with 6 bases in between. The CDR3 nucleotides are TGCGCCAGCAGCCAAGATACGGGGAACACTGAAGCTTTCTTT. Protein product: CASSQDTGNTEAFF.

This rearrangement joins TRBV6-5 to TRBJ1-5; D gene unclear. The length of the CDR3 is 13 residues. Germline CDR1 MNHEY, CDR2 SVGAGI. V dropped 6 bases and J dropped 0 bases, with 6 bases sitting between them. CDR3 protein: CASRMSSNQPQHF. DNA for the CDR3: TGTGCCAGCAGGATGAGTAGCAATCAGCCCCAGCATTTT.

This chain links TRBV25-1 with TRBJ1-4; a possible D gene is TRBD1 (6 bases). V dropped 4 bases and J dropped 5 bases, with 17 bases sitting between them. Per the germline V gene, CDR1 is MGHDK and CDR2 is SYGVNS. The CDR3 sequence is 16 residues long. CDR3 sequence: CASSVNYRVRNEKLFF. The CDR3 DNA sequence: TGTGCCAGCAGTGTTAATTACAGGGTCAGGAATGAAAAACTGTTTTTT.

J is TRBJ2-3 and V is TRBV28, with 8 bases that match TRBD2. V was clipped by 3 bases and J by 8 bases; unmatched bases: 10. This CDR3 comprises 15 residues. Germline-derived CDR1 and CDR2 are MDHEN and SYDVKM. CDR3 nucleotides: TGTGCCAGCAGTTTGTCGGGCACTAGCGGTATTACGCAGTATTTT. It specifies CASSLSGTSGITQYF.

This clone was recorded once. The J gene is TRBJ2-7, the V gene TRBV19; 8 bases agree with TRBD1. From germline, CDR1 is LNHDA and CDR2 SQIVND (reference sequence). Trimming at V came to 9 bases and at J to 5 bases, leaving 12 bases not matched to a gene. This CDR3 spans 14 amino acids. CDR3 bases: TGTGCCAGCACGACAGGGGAGGTGGAGGACGAGCAGTACTTC. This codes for CASTTGEVEDEQYF.

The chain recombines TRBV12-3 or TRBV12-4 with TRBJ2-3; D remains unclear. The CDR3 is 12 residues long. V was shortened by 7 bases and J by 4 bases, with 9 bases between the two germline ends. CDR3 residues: CASTSTADTQYF. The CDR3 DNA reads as TGTGCCAGCACCTCTACGGCAGATACGCAGTATTTT.

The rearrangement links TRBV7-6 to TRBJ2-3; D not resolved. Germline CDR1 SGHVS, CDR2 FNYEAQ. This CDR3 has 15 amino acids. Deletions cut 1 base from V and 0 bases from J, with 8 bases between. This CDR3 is CASSLGLPSTDTQYF. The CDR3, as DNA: TGTGCCAGCAGCTTAGGGCTCCCTAGCACAGATACGCAGTATTTT. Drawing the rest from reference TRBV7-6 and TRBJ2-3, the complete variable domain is GAGVSQSPRYKVTKRGQDVALRCDPISGHVSLYWYRQALGQGPEFLTYFNYEAQQDKSGLPNDRFSAERPEGSISTLTIQRTEQRDSAMYRCASSLGLPSTDTQYFGPGTRLTVL.

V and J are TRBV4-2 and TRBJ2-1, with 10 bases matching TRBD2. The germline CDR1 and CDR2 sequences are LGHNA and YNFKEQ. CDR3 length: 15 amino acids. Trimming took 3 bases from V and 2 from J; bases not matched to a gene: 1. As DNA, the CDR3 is TGTGCCAGCAGCCAGGGGACTAGCGCCTACAATGAGCAGTTCTTC. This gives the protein CASSQGTSAYNEQFF.

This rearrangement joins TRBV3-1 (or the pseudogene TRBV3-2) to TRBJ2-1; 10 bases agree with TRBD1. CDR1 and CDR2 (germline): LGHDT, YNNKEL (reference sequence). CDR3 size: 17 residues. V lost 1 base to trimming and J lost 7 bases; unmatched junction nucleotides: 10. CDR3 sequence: CASSQAPGQGRLNEQFF. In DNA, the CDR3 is TGTGCCAGCAGCCAAGCCCCGGGACAGGGGAGGTTAAATGAGCAGTTCTTC.

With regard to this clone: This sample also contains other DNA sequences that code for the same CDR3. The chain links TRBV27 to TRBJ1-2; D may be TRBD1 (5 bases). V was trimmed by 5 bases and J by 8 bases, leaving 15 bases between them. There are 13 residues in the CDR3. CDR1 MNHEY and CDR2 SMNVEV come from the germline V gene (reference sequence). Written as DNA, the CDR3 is TGTGCCAGCAGTCCCCCGGGGGGAAGAGGCTACACCTTC. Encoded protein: CASSPPGGRGYTF.

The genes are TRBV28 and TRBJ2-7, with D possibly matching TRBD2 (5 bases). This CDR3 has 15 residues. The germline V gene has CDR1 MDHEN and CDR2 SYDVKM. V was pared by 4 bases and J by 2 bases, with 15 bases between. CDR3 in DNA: TGTGCCAGCAGTTCCCCCGTGAGGGCGCCCTACGAGCAGTACTTC. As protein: CASSSPVRAPYEQYF.

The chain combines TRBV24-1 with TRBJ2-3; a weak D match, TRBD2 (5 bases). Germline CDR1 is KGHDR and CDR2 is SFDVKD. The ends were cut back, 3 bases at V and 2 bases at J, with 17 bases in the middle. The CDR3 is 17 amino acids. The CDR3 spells CATSDATRGLTTDTQYF. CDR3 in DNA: TGTGCCACCAGTGATGCCACTAGAGGACTCACCACAGATACGCAGTATTTT.

CDR3 nucleotide sequence: TGTGCCAGTAGTAACAAGGCAGGCTACGGGGGTTATGGCTACACCTTC. Translated, it gives CASSNKAGYGGYGYTF. The rearrangement uses TRBV19 and TRBJ1-2; D possibly corresponds to TRBD1 (5 bases). Germline CDR1 and CDR2: LNHDA and SQIVND (reference sequence). V was cut by 4 bases and J by 5 bases, with 20 bases left in between. The CDR3 is made up of 16 amino acids.

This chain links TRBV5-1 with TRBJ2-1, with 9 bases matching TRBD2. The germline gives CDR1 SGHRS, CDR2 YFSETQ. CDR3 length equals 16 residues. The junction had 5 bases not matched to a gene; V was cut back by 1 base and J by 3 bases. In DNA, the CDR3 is TGCGCCAGCAGCTTGCCTAGCGGGATCGGCTACAATGAGCAGTTCTTC. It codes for CASSLPSGIGYNEQFF.

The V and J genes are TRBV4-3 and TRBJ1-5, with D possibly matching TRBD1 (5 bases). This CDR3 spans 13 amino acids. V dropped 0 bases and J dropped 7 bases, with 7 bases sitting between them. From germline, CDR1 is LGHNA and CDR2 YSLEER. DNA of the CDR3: TGCGCCAGCAGCCAAGATTGGGGCCAGCCCCAGCATTTT. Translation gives CASSQDWGQPQHF.

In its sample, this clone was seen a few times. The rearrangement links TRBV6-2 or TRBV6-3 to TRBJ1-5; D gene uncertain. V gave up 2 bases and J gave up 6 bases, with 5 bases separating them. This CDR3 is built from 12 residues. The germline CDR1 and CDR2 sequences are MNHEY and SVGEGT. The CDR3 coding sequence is TGTGCCAGCAGTTACGGGCTTCAGCCCCAGCATTTT. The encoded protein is CASSYGLQPQHF.

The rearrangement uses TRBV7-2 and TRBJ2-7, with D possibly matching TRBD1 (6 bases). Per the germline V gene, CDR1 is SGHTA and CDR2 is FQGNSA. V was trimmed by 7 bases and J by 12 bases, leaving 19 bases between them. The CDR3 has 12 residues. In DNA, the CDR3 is TGTGCCAGCACCCAGGGGTCGGCGGGTTGGTACTTC. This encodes CASTQGSAGWYF.

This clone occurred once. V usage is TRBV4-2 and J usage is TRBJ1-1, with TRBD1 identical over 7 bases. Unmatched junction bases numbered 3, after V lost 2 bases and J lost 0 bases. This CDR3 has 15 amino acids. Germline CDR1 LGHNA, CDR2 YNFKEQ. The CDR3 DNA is TGTGCCAGCAGCCAATCGACAGGGTTGAACACTGAAGCTTTCTTT. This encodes CASSQSTGLNTEAFF.

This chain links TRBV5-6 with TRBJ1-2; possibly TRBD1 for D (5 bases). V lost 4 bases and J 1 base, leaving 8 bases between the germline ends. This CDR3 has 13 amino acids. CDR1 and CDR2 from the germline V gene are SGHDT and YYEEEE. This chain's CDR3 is CASSGDSNYGYTF. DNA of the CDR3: TGTGCCAGCAGCGGTGACAGTAACTATGGCTACACCTTC.